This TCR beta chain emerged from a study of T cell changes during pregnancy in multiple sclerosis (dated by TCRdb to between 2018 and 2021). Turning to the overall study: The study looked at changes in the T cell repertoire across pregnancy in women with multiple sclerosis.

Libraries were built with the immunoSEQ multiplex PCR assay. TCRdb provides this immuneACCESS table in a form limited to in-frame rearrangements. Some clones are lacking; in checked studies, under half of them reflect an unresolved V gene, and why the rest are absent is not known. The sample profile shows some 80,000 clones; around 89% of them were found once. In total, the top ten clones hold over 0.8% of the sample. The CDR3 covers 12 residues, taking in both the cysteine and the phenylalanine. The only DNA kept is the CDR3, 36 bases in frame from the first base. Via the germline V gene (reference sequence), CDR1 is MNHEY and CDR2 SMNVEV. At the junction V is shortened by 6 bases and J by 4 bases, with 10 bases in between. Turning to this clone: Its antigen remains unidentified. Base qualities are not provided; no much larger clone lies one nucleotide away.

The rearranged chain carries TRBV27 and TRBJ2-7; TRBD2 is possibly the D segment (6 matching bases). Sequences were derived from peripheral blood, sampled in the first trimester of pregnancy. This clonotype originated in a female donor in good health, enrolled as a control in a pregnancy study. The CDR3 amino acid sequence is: CASRRGGYEQYF. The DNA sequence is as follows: TGTGCCAGCAGGCGCGGAGGGTACGAGCAGTACTTC.